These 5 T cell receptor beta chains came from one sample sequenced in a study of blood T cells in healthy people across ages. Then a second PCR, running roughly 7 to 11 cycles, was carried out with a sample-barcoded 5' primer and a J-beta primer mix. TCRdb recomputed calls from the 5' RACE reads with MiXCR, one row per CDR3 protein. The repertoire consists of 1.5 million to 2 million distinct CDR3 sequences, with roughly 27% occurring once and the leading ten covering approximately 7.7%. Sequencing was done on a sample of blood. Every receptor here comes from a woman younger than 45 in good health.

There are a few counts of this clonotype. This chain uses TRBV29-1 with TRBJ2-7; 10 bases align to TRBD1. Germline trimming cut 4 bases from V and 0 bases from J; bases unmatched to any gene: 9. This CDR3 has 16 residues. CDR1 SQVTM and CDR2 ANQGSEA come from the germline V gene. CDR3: CSVAHPGQGTSYEQYF. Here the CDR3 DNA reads TGCAGCGTTGCTCACCCGGGACAGGGGACCTCCTACGAGCAGTACTTC.

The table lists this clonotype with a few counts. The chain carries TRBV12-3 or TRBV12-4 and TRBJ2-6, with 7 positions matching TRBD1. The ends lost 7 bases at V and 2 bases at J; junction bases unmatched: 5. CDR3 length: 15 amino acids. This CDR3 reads CASTNDRAGANVLTF. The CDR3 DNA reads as TGTGCCAGCACCAACGACAGGGCTGGGGCCAACGTCCTGACTTTC.

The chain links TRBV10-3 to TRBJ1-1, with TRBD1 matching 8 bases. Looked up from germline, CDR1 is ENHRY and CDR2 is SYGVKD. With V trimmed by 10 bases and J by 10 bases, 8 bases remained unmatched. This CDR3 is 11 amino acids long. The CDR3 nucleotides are TGTGCCACCCGGGAAACAGGGGGAGCTTTCTTT. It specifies CATRETGGAFF.

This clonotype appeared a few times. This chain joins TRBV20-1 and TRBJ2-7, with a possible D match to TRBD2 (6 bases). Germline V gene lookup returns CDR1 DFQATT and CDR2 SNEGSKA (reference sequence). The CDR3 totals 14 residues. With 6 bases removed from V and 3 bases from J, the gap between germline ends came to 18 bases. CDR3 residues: CSAVYFTGVYEQYF. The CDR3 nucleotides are TGCAGTGCCGTTTATTTTACGGGGGTCTACGAGCAGTACTTC.

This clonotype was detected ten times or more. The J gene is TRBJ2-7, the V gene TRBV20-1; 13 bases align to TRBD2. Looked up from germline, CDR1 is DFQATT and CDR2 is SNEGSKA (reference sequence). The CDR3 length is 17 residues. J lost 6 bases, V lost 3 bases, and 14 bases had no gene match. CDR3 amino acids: CSARKHWTSGGTGEQYF. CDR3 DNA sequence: TGCAGTGCTAGGAAACACTGGACTAGCGGGGGTACGGGCGAGCAGTACTTC.